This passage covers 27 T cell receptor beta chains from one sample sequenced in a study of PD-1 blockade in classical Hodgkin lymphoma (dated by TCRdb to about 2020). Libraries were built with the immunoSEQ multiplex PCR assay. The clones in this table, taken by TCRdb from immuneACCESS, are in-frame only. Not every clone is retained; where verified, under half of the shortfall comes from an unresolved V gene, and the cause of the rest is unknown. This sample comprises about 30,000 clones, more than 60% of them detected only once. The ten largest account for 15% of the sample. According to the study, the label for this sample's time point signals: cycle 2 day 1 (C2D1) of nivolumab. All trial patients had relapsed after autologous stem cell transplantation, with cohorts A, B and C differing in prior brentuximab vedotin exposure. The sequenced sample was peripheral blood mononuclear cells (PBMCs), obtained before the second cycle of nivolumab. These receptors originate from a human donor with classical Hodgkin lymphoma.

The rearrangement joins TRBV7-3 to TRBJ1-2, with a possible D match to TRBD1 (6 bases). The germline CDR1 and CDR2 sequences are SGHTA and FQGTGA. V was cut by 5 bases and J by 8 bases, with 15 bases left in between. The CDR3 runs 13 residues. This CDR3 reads CASSDPGHGGYTF. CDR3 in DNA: TGTGCCAGCAGCGACCCGGGACATGGGGGCTACACCTTC.

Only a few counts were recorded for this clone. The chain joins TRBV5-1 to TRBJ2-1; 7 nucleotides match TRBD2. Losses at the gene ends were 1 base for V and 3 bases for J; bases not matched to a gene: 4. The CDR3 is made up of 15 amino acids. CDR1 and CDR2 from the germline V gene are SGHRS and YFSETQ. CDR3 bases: TGCGCCAGCAGCTTGTTTGCGGGGGACTACAATGAGCAGTTCTTC. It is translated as CASSLFAGDYNEQFF.

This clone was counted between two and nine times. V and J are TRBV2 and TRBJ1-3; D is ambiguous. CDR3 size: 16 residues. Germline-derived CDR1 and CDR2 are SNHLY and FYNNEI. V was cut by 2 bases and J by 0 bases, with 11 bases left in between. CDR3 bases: TGTGCCAGCAGTGAAAATAGTGGCTCCTCTGGAAACACCATATATTTT. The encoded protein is CASSENSGSSGNTIYF.

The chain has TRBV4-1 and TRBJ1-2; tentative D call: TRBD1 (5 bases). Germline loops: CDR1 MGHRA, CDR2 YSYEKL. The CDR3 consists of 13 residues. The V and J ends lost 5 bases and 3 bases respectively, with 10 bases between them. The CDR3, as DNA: TGCGCCAGCAGCGCGGGACTTGACTATGGCTACACCTTC. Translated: CASSAGLDYGYTF.

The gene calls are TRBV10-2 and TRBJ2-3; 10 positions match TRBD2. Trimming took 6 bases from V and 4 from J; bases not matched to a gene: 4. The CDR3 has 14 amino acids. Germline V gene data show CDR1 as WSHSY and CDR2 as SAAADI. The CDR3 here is CASRVLAGADTQYF. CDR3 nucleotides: TGCGCCAGCAGAGTTCTAGCGGGGGCAGATACGCAGTATTTT.

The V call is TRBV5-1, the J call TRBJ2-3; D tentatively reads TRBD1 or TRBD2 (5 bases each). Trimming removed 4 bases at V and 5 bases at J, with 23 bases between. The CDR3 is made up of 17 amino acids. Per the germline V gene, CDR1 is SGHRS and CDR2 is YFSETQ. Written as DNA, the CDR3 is TGCGCCAGCAGCGCCATATTACGGGACGCAAGCCTAGATACGCAGTATTTT. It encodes CASSAILRDASLDTQYF.

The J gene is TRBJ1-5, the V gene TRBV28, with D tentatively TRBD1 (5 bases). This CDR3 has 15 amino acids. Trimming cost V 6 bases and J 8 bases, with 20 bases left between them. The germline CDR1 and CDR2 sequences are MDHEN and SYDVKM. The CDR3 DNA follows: TGTGCCAGCAGCCCCGTAGGGGAGGGGAGGAAGCCCCAGCATTTT. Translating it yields CASSPVGEGRKPQHF.

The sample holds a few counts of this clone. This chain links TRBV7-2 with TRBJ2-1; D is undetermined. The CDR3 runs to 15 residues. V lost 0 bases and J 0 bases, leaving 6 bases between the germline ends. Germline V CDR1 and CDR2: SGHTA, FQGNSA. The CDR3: CASSLAVSSYNEQFF. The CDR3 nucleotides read TGTGCCAGCAGCTTAGCCGTTAGCTCCTACAATGAGCAGTTCTTC.

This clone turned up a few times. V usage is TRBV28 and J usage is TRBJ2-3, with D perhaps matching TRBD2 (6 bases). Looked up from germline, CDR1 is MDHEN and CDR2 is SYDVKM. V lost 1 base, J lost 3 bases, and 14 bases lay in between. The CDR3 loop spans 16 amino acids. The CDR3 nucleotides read TGTGCCAGCAGTTTATTACGGGACGGGGGAACAGATACGCAGTATTTT. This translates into CASSLLRDGGTDTQYF. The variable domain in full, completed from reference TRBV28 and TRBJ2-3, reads DVKVTQSSRYLVKRTGEKVFLECVQDMDHENMFWYRQDPGLGLRLIYFSYDVKMKEKGDIPEGYSVSREKKERFSLILESASTNQTSMYLCASSLLRDGGTDTQYFGPGTRLTVL.

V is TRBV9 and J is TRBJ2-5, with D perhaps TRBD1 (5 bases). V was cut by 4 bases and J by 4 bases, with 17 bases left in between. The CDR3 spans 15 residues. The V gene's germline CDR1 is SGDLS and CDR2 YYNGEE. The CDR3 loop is CASSPNSFRGETQYF. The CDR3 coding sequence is TGTGCCAGCAGCCCGAACAGCTTTAGGGGAGAGACCCAGTACTTC.

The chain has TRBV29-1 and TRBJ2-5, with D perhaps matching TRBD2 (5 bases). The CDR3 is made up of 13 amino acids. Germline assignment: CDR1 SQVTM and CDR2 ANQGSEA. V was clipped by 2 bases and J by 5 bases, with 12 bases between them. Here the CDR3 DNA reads TGCAGCGTTGAAAGGGCTTCGGGGGAGACCCAGTACTTC. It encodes CSVERASGETQYF.

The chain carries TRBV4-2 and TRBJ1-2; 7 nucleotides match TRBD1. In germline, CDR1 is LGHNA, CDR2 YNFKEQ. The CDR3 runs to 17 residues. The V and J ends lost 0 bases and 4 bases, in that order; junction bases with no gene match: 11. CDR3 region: CASSQEPRQGGGYGYTF. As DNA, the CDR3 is TGTGCCAGCAGCCAAGAACCCCGACAGGGCGGGGGCTATGGCTACACCTTC.

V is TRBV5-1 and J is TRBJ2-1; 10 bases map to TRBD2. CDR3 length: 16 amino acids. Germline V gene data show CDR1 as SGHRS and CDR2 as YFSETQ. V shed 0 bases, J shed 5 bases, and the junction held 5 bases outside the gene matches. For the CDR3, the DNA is TGCGCCAGCAGCTTGGTTCTAGCGGGGGTTAACAATGAGCAGTTCTTC. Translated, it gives CASSLVLAGVNNEQFF.

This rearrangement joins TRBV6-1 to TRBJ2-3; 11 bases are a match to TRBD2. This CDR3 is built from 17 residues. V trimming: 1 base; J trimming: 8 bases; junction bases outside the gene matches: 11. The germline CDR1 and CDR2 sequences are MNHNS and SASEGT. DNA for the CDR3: TGTGCCAGCAGTGAAGTTAGCGGGGGGGCGTACTTAGGTACGCAGTATTTT. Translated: CASSEVSGGAYLGTQYF.

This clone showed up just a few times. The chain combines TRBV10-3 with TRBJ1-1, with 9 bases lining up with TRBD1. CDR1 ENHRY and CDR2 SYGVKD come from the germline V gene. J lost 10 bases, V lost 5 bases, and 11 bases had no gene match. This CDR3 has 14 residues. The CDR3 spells CAISSQPGQGAAFF. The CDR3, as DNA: TGTGCCATCAGTTCACAACCGGGACAGGGAGCAGCTTTCTTT.

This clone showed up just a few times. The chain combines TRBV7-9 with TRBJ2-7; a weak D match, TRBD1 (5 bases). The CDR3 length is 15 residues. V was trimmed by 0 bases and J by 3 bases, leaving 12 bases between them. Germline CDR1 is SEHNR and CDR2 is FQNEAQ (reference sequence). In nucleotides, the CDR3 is TGTGCCAGCAGCTTAGCGGGAACAGGCGTCTACGAGCAGTACTTC. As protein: CASSLAGTGVYEQYF.

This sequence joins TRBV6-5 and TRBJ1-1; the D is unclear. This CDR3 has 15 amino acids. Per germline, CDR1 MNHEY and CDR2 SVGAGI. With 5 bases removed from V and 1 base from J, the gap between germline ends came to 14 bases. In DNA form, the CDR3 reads TGTGCCAGCAGTCCGCTCACGACGGGGAACACTGAAGCTTTCTTT. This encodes CASSPLTTGNTEAFF.

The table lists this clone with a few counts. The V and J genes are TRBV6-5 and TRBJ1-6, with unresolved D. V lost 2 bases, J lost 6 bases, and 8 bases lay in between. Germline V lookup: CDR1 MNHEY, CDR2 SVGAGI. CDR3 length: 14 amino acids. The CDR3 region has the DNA TGTGCCAGCAGTTACAGGGTCGGTAATTCACCCCTCCACTTT. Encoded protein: CASSYRVGNSPLHF.

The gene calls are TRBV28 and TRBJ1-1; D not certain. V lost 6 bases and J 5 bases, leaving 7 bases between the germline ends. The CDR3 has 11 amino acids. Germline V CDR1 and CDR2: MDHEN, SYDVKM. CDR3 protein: CASRGRTEAFF. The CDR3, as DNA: TGTGCCAGCAGGGGGAGGACTGAAGCTTTCTTT.

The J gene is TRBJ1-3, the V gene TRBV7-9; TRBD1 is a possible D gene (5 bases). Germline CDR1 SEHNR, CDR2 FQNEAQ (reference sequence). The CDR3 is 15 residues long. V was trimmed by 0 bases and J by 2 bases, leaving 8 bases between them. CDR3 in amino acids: CASSLAQGAGNTIYF. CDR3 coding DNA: TGTGCCAGCAGCTTAGCCCAGGGCGCTGGAAACACCATATATTTT.

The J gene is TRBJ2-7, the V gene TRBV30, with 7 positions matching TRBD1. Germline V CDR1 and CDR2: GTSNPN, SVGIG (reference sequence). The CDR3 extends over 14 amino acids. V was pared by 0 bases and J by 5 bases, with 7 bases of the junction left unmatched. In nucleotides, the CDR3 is TGTGCCTGGAGTGTACGAAGACAGGGTCACGAGCAGTACGTC. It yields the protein CAWSVRRQGHEQYV.

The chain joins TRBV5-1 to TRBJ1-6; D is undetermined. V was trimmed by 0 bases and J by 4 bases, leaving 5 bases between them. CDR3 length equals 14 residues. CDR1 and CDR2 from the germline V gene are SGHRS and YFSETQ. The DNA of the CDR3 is TGCGCCAGCAGCTTGGAGGGTTATAATTCACCCCTCCACTTT. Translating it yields CASSLEGYNSPLHF.

CDR3 protein: CASSSRGVYNEQFF. The CDR3 region has the DNA TGTGCCAGCAGCTCGCGGGGGGTCTACAATGAGCAGTTCTTC. This sequence joins TRBV11-1 and TRBJ2-1; 8 nucleotides line up with TRBD2. Germline loops: CDR1 SGHAT, CDR2 FQDESV (reference sequence). The trim removed 4 bases at V and 3 bases at J, leaving 2 bases unmatched. This CDR3 has 14 residues.

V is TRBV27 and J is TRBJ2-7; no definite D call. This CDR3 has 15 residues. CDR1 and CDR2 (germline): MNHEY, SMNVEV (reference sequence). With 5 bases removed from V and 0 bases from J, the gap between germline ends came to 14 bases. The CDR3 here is CASSVFNPGSYEQYV. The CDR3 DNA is TGTGCCAGCAGTGTTTTTAACCCGGGCTCCTACGAGCAGTACGTC.

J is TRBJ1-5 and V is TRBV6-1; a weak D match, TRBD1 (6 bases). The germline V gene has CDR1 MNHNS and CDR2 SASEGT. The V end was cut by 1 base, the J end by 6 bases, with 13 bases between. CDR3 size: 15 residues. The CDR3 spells CASSEGTGISQPQHF. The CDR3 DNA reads TGTGCCAGCAGTGAAGGAACAGGGATAAGTCAGCCCCAGCATTTT.

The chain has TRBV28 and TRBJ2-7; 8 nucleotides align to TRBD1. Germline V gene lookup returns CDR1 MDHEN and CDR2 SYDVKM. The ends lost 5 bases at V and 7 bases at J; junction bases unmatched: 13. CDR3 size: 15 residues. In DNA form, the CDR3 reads TGTGCCAGCAGTCCGGCTGGGCAGGGGGCGCGAGAGCAGTACTTC. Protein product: CASSPAGQGAREQYF.

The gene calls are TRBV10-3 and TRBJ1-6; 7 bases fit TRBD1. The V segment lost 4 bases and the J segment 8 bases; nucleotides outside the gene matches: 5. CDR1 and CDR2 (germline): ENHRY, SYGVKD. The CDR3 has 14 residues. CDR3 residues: CAISATDRDSPLHF. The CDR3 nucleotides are TGTGCCATCAGTGCGACCGACAGGGATTCACCCCTCCACTTT.